The 30 T cell receptor beta chains below come from one sample, sequenced in a study of OX40 agonist ivuxolimab in advanced cancers. TCRdb's copy holds only in-frame clones and misses some; the assay was immunoSEQ multiplex PCR. The sample records about 62,000 clones, less than 85% being singletons. Sequencing used CD4+ or CD8+ T cells sorted from blood, obtained in a trial of the OX40 agonist ivuxolimab. All receptors come from an adult with an advanced solid tumor such as melanoma, head and neck, liver or kidney cancer.

The V gene is TRBV11-2, the J gene TRBJ2-3, with TRBD1 identical over 7 bases. After removal of 5 bases from V and 5 bases from J, the junction contained 4 bases not matched to a gene. This CDR3 is built from 13 residues. Germline CDR1 reads SGHAT; CDR2 reads FQNNGV. The chain's CDR3 is CASSRTGVDTQYF. The CDR3 coding sequence is TGTGCCAGCAGCCGGACAGGTGTAGATACGCAGTATTTT.

This clone was detected only a few times. The rearrangement joins TRBV19 to TRBJ2-1; D gene unclear. This CDR3 spans 11 amino acids. V gave up 4 bases and J gave up 10 bases, with 8 bases separating them. CDR1 is LNHDA and CDR2 is SQIVND in the germline V gene (reference sequence). The DNA for the CDR3 is TGTGCCAGTAGTAATGGATACGAGCAGTTCTTC. Translated: CASSNGYEQFF.

The rearrangement links TRBV27 to TRBJ2-2; perhaps TRBD1 as D (6 bases). This CDR3 region has 15 residues. V was shortened by 5 bases and J by 0 bases, with 10 bases between the two germline ends. Germline V CDR1 and CDR2: MNHEY, SMNVEV (reference sequence). The CDR3: CASSQGTSNTGELFF. The CDR3 DNA is TGTGCCAGCAGTCAGGGGACCTCGAACACCGGGGAGCTGTTTTTT.

The gene calls are TRBV7-3 and TRBJ2-1; D remains unclear. From germline, CDR1 is SGHTA and CDR2 FQGTGA. Trimming left V 5 bases short and J 4 bases short, with 9 bases between. The CDR3 covers 13 residues. The CDR3 sequence is CASSPDSYNEQFF. CDR3 bases: TGTGCCAGCAGCCCCGACTCATACAATGAGCAGTTCTTC.

V is TRBV28 and J is TRBJ2-7; TRBD2 might be the D (5 bases). The CDR3 length is 17 residues. Germline values: CDR1 MDHEN, CDR2 SYDVKM. The germline V and J ends were trimmed by 5 bases and 3 bases, with 23 bases remaining between them. CDR3 DNA: TGTGCCAGCAGTCTACCCCTTCAAGGGAGCAATGTCTACGAGCAGTACTTC. It yields the protein CASSLPLQGSNVYEQYF.

The rearrangement uses TRBV19 and TRBJ1-1, with D perhaps TRBD1 (5 bases). The CDR3 extends over 13 amino acids. V lost 4 bases, J lost 0 bases, and 6 bases lay in between. CDR1 LNHDA and CDR2 SQIVND come from the germline V gene (reference sequence). Written as DNA, the CDR3 is TGTGCCAGTAGTAAGACAGTGAACACTGAAGCTTTCTTT. Protein product: CASSKTVNTEAFF.

This chain joins TRBV5-6 and TRBJ1-1; the D gene is possibly TRBD1 (5 bases). Germline V gene data show CDR1 as SGHDT and CDR2 as YYEEEE. The ends were cut back, 4 bases at V and 3 bases at J, with 13 bases in the middle. The CDR3 has 14 amino acids. The CDR3 DNA is TGTGCCAGCAGCGGGAGACTAGGGGACACTGAAGCTTTCTTT. Amino acid sequence: CASSGRLGDTEAFF.

This clone is a singleton in its sample. The chain joins TRBV7-9 to TRBJ2-7; TRBD1 is a possible D gene (8 bases). The germline gives CDR1 SEHNR, CDR2 FQNEAQ (reference sequence). With 5 bases removed from V and 7 bases from J, the gap between germline ends came to 18 bases. This CDR3 region has 14 residues. This CDR3 is CASSTSYRGGEQYF. The CDR3 region has the DNA TGTGCCAGCAGCACTTCTTACAGGGGGGGAGAGCAGTACTTC.

The J gene is TRBJ1-4, the V gene TRBV5-5, with 11 bases lining up with TRBD1. V lost 5 bases and J lost 3; bases outside the gene matches: 6. CDR1 SGHKS and CDR2 YYEKEE come from the germline V gene (reference sequence). The CDR3 sequence is 16 residues long. The CDR3 bases are TGTGCCAGCAGGAGGACAGGGGGCGCCTCTAATGAAAAACTGTTTTTT. Residues: CASRRTGGASNEKLFF.

This chain connects TRBV27 to TRBJ1-6; no firm D call. The CDR3 is 14 residues long. Trimming took off 8 bases at V and 0 bases at J, with 8 bases between the two ends. Germline lookup yields CDR1 MNHEY and CDR2 SMNVEV (reference sequence). CDR3 residues: CASLGSSYNSPLHF. In DNA form, the CDR3 reads TGTGCCAGCCTGGGGAGCTCCTATAATTCACCCCTCCACTTT.

The chain has TRBV18 and TRBJ2-4, with TRBD2 matching over 8 bases. Trimming at V came to 1 base and at J to 3 bases, leaving 5 bases not matched to a gene. The CDR3 is 16 residues long. CDR1 KGHSH and CDR2 LQKENI come from the germline V gene. The CDR3 DNA reads as TGTGCCAGCTCACCACGCGCGGGGGGAGACAAAAACATTCAGTACTTC. The encoded protein is CASSPRAGGDKNIQYF.

As for this clone: The junction departs from germline at one end; a sequencing error may be responsible. This chain links TRBV27 with TRBJ2-7, with unresolved D. The CDR3 is 11 amino acids. CDR1 is MNHEY, CDR2 SMNVEV, per germline (reference sequence). The CDR3 DNA is TGTGCCAGCAGTTCCTCCTCCGAGCAGTACTTC. The encoded protein is CASSSSSEQYF.

The rearrangement uses TRBV6-5 and TRBJ1-2, with 10 bases matching TRBD1. After removal of 8 bases from V and 1 base from J, the junction contained 7 bases not matched to a gene. Per the germline V gene, CDR1 is MNHEY and CDR2 is SVGAGI. There are 15 residues in the CDR3. CDR3 bases: TGTGCCAGCTCCGACAGGGGGCAGGGTAACTATGGCTACACCTTC. Translated, it gives CASSDRGQGNYGYTF.

This clone was counted between two and nine times. The rearrangement links TRBV7-3 to TRBJ2-1; TRBD1 or TRBD2 may be the D gene (6 bases each). V lost 2 bases, J lost 10 bases, and 12 bases lay in between. In germline, CDR1 is SGHTA, CDR2 FQGTGA. This CDR3 contains 13 residues. The CDR3 region is CASSLQGRGEQFF. Here the CDR3 DNA reads TGTGCCAGCAGCTTACAGGGGCGGGGAGAGCAGTTCTTC.

The V call is TRBV19, the J call TRBJ2-1; 7 bases agree with TRBD1. CDR1 LNHDA and CDR2 SQIVND come from the germline V gene (reference sequence). CDR3 length equals 15 residues. Losses at the gene ends were 0 bases for V and 2 bases for J; bases not matched to a gene: 1. The CDR3 sequence: CASSIDDRAYNEQFF. The CDR3 DNA reads TGTGCCAGTAGTATAGATGACAGGGCCTACAATGAGCAGTTCTTC.

The J gene is TRBJ1-2, the V gene TRBV28, with D perhaps TRBD1 (5 bases). V was trimmed by 10 bases and J by 2 bases, leaving 23 bases between them. Germline V gene sequence: CDR1 MDHEN, CDR2 SYDVKM. The CDR3 loop spans 16 amino acids. DNA for the CDR3: TGTGCCACCACCACCGAGGGTTCAGGGAGGAACTATGGCTACACCTTC. The encoded protein is CATTTEGSGRNYGYTF.

The chain joins TRBV14 to TRBJ2-6; D is perhaps TRBD1 (5 bases). The germline V gene has CDR1 SGHDN and CDR2 FVKESK. Trimming cost V 4 bases and J 2 bases, with 12 bases left between them. The CDR3 has 16 amino acids. CDR3 sequence (DNA): TGTGCCAGCAGCCCAAGAATAGGGGCTGGGGCCAACGTCCTGACTTTC. Its protein product is CASSPRIGAGANVLTF.

V is TRBV30 and J is TRBJ2-1, with D perhaps being TRBD1 or TRBD2 (6 bases each). The germline V gene has CDR1 GTSNPN and CDR2 SVGIG (reference sequence). CDR3 length: 14 amino acids. Trimming removed 3 bases at V and 4 bases at J, with 13 bases between. The CDR3, as DNA: TGTGCCTGGAGGCGGGACATCGGGTACAATGAGCAGTTCTTC. Its protein product is CAWRRDIGYNEQFF.

The chain is built from TRBV25-1 and TRBJ2-5; D call uncertain. Germline V CDR1 and CDR2: MGHDK, SYGVNS. This CDR3 has 14 amino acids. Trimming took 2 bases from V and 1 from J, leaving 8 bases between them. In DNA form, the CDR3 reads TGTGCCAGCAGTGAACTGGCAGGCCAAGAGACCCAGTACTTC. Translating gives CASSELAGQETQYF. The whole variable domain, remainder taken from reference TRBV25-1 and TRBJ2-5, is EADIYQTPRYLVIGTGKKITLECSQTMGHDKMYWYQQDPGMELHLIHYSYGVNSTEKGDLSSESTVSRIRTEHFPLTLESARPSHTSQYLCASSELAGQETQYFGPGTRLLVL.

V is TRBV19 and J is TRBJ2-3; tentatively, D is TRBD1 (5 bases). This CDR3 has 13 residues. Germline values: CDR1 LNHDA, CDR2 SQIVND (reference sequence). Between the trimmed V and J ends, which lost 5 bases and 5 bases, there was a span of 11 bases. CDR3 in DNA: TGTGCCAGTAGTCCCCCAACAGGAGATACGCAGTATTTT. This translates into CASSPPTGDTQYF. Supplemented by reference TRBV19 and TRBJ2-3, the full variable domain reads DGGITQSPKYLFRKEGQNVTLSCEQNLNHDAMYWYRQDPGQGLRLIYYSQIVNDFQKGDIAEGYSVSREKKESFPLTVTSAQKNPTAFYLCASSPPTGDTQYFGPGTRLTVL.

The chain couples TRBV4-1 to TRBJ1-3; D gene uncertain. Germline assignment: CDR1 MGHRA and CDR2 YSYEKL. Trimming took off 0 bases at V and 0 bases at J, with 6 bases between the two ends. This CDR3 has 15 residues. In DNA form, the CDR3 reads TGCGCCAGCAGCCAAGATCCTAGCTCTGGAAACACCATATATTTT. Amino acids: CASSQDPSSGNTIYF.

The chain carries TRBV6-1 and TRBJ2-7; D may be TRBD1 or TRBD2 (5 bases each). Trimming cost V 6 bases and J 3 bases, with 15 bases left between them. Germline V CDR1 and CDR2: MNHNS, SASEGT. The CDR3 covers 14 residues. CDR3 sequence: CASRAPAGSYEQYF. The CDR3 DNA follows: TGTGCCAGCAGGGCTCCCGCAGGGAGCTACGAGCAGTACTTC.

The V call is TRBV19, the J call TRBJ1-2; the D is unclear. Looked up from germline, CDR1 is LNHDA and CDR2 is SQIVND (reference sequence). Between the trimmed V and J ends, which lost 2 bases and 8 bases, there was a span of 12 bases. The length of the CDR3 is 13 residues. CDR3 loop: CASSIRPEGGYTF. As DNA, the CDR3 is TGTGCCAGTAGTATACGGCCCGAGGGAGGCTACACCTTC.

CDR3 sequence (DNA): TGTGCCAGCAGCGCCTCCCCCCGACAAGGAGCCAAAAACATTCAGTACTTC. Amino acids: CASSASPRQGAKNIQYF. The rearrangement uses TRBV7-2 and TRBJ2-4; D is ambiguous. V was shortened by 5 bases and J by 0 bases, with 17 bases between the two germline ends. CDR3 length equals 17 residues. Germline V CDR1 and CDR2: SGHTA, FQGNSA.

This chain joins TRBV6-5 and TRBJ2-5, with D perhaps given as TRBD1 or TRBD2 (6 bases each). TRBJ2-7 explains the end of the DNA better; the J call may be wrong. From germline, CDR1 is MNHEY and CDR2 SVGAGI. The CDR3 is 15 amino acids. The CDR3 DNA reads TGTGCCAGCAGTCCCGGAGGGGGGAGAGTTTACGAGCAGTACTTC. Translation: CASSPGGGRVYEQYF.

The chain has TRBV18 and TRBJ2-7; unclear D gene. Germline V gene data show CDR1 as KGHSH and CDR2 as LQKENI. The CDR3 contains 13 residues. Trimming cost V 4 bases and J 2 bases, with 9 bases left between them. DNA of the CDR3: TGTGCCAGCTCACAGGGCGGTACCTACGAGCAGTACTTC. It encodes CASSQGGTYEQYF.

This sequence joins TRBV10-3 and TRBJ2-1; 13 positions agree with TRBD2. The CDR3 contains 20 residues. CDR1 is ENHRY, CDR2 SYGVKD, per germline. V lost 1 base and J lost 4; bases outside the gene matches: 13. CDR3: CAISEYWTSGSTPSYNEQFF. CDR3 bases: TGTGCCATCAGTGAGTATTGGACTAGCGGGAGTACCCCGAGTTACAATGAGCAGTTCTTC.

The chain employs TRBV7-9 and TRBJ2-5; D call uncertain. The J call is uncertain, as TRBJ2-7 better fits the DNA end. The germline V gene encodes CDR1 SEHNR and CDR2 FQNEAQ (reference sequence). The CDR3 covers 11 residues. As DNA, the CDR3 is TGTGCCAGCAGCCCTGGCTACGAGCAGTACTTC. Translating it yields CASSPGYEQYF.

The V and J genes are TRBV28 and TRBJ1-4, with 8 bases lining up with TRBD1. The CDR3 extends over 14 amino acids. Per the germline V gene, CDR1 is MDHEN and CDR2 is SYDVKM. J gave up 5 bases and V 6 bases, and 5 bases lay outside the gene matches. CDR3 amino acids: CASSPGQANEKLFF. CDR3 nucleotides: TGTGCCAGCAGCCCGGGACAGGCGAATGAAAAACTGTTTTTT.

A few counts support this clone. The chain has TRBV6-6 and TRBJ2-7; D ambiguous. Germline-derived CDR1 and CDR2 are MNHNY and SVGAGI (reference sequence). The CDR3 consists of 13 residues. Trimming took off 2 bases at V and 0 bases at J, with 5 bases between the two ends. CDR3 sequence: CASSYRVSYEQYF. Written as DNA, the CDR3 is TGTGCCAGCAGTTACCGGGTCTCCTACGAGCAGTACTTC.